The next 19 T cell receptor beta chains were all read from a single sample in a study of CD8 T cells in ankylosing spondylitis. Study results and caveats: There was a TCR beta motif, made of several highly homologous variants, that appeared characteristic of ankylosing spondylitis blood.

TCRdb recomputed calls from the 5' RACE reads with MiXCR, one row per CDR3 protein. The sample lists 200,000 to 250,000 distinct CDR3 sequences; about 6.7% were seen once. These receptors have no identified antigens. The sample was blood, either unsorted or a sorted T cell fraction (not recorded which). Source of these receptors: a male donor with ankylosing spondylitis.

This clonotype appeared many times. V gene TRBV20-1 combines with J gene TRBJ1-6, with TRBD1 matching over 9 bases. Germline loops: CDR1 DFQATT, CDR2 SNEGSKA (reference sequence). This CDR3 comprises 14 residues. Trimming removed 6 bases from V and 10 bases from J; junction bases left unmatched: 10. CDR3 sequence: CSAEPRTGDSPLHF. The CDR3, as DNA: TGCAGTGCGGAACCCAGGACAGGGGACTCACCCCTCCACTTT.

The chain is built from TRBV6-2 or TRBV6-3 and TRBJ1-4, with no clear D. The V gene lost 5 bases and the J gene lost 11 bases, with 15 bases spanning the gap. This CDR3 contains 13 residues. The germline CDR1 and CDR2 sequences are MNHEY and SVGEGT. This chain's CDR3 is CASSTGPVGKLFF. The CDR3, as DNA: TGTGCCAGCAGTACCGGGCCCGTGGGGAAACTGTTTTTT.

This clonotype has more than one count but fewer than ten. The chain recombines TRBV19 with TRBJ2-7, with D hard to call. With 5 bases removed from V and 2 bases from J, the gap between germline ends came to 19 bases. Germline CDR1 is LNHDA and CDR2 is SQIVND (reference sequence). This CDR3 has 16 amino acids. Written as DNA, the CDR3 is TGTGCCAGTAGTCATACCCGGATCGGTAGACCCTACGAGCAGTACTTC. Translation gives CASSHTRIGRPYEQYF.

The rearrangement links TRBV2 to TRBJ2-5, with a weak D call TRBD2 (5 bases). CDR3 size: 15 residues. V dropped 0 bases and J dropped 1 base, with 9 bases sitting between them. Germline CDR1 and CDR2: SNHLY and FYNNEI. This chain's CDR3 is CASSEARTSQETQYF. CDR3 coding DNA: TGTGCCAGCAGTGAAGCGAGGACTTCCCAAGAGACCCAGTACTTC. The complete variable domain, with remaining parts taken from reference TRBV2 and TRBJ2-5, reads EPEVTQTPSHQVTQMGQEVILRCVPISNHLYFYWYRQILGQKVEFLVSFYNNEISEKSEIFDDQFSVERPDGSNFTLKIRSTKLEDSAMYFCASSEARTSQETQYFGPGTRLLVL.

This clonotype was seen ten or more times. The rearrangement links TRBV29-1 to TRBJ2-5; 8 bases agree with TRBD2. Germline V gene data show CDR1 as SQVTM and CDR2 as ANQGSEA. The CDR3 runs 14 residues. V shed 2 bases, J shed 7 bases, and the junction held 9 bases outside the gene matches. The CDR3, as DNA: TGCAGCGTTGAACCGGGACTAGGCACGTGGACCCAGTACTTC. Encoded protein: CSVEPGLGTWTQYF.

This clonotype was counted only a few times. This sequence joins TRBV9 and TRBJ2-3, with unresolved D. V was trimmed by 0 bases and J by 0 bases, leaving 5 bases between them. The CDR3 runs 14 residues. Germline loops: CDR1 SGDLS, CDR2 YYNGEE. The CDR3 spells CASSVEASTDTQYF. CDR3 DNA sequence: TGTGCCAGCAGCGTAGAAGCGAGCACAGATACGCAGTATTTT. Supplemented by reference TRBV9 and TRBJ2-3, the full variable domain reads DSGVTQTPKHLITATGQRVTLRCSPRSGDLSVYWYQQSLDQGLQFLIQYYNGEERAKGNILERFSAQQFPDLHSELNLSSLELGDSALYFCASSVEASTDTQYFGPGTRLTVL.

This chain uses TRBV15 with TRBJ2-7; 7 bases match TRBD1. J lost 2 bases, V lost 1 base, and 2 bases had no gene match. Per the germline V gene, CDR1 is LNHNV and CDR2 is YYDKDF (reference sequence). There are 14 residues in the CDR3. This chain's CDR3 is CATSRGQGPYEQYF. CDR3 nucleotides: TGTGCCACCAGCAGAGGACAGGGTCCCTACGAGCAGTACTTC.

The sample holds a few counts of this clonotype. This sequence joins TRBV20-1 and TRBJ2-1, with D unclear. This CDR3 is 12 amino acids long. Germline CDR1 is DFQATT and CDR2 is SNEGSKA (reference sequence). V dropped 6 bases and J dropped 0 bases, with 6 bases sitting between them. The CDR3, as DNA: TGCAGTGCCTTGAGCTCCTACAATGAGCAGTTCTTC. Residues: CSALSSYNEQFF.

This clonotype was seen ten or more times. V and J are TRBV12-3 or TRBV12-4 and TRBJ1-2; no firm D call. V shed 5 bases and J shed 3 bases, with 7 bases lying between them. This CDR3 has 12 residues. In DNA, the CDR3 is TGTGCCAGCAGTCCCGGCCACTATGGCTACACCTTC. Translating it yields CASSPGHYGYTF.

This clonotype was observed many times. The CDR3 loop reads CASSERSLNTGELFF. CDR3 sequence (DNA): TGTGCCAGCAGTGAACGTTCTCTGAACACCGGGGAGCTGTTTTTT. This chain connects TRBV6-1 to TRBJ2-2, with D hard to call. Germline V gene lookup returns CDR1 MNHNS and CDR2 SASEGT. V was shortened by 2 bases and J by 1 base, with 8 bases between the two germline ends. This CDR3 has 15 residues.

Ten or more counts support this clonotype. The chain couples TRBV7-9 to TRBJ2-7; D ambiguous. Trimming stripped 0 bases from V and 7 bases from J, with 19 bases between. CDR1 is SEHNR, CDR2 FQNEAQ, per germline (reference sequence). The CDR3 length is 16 residues. The DNA of the CDR3 is TGTGCCAGCAGCTTAGCGTTCGCACAAACGATTGAAGAGCAGTACTTC. Translation gives CASSLAFAQTIEEQYF.

This clonotype was detected many times. The V and J genes are TRBV28 and TRBJ1-6; unclear D gene. V dropped 1 base and J dropped 3 bases, with 16 bases sitting between them. Germline CDR1 is MDHEN and CDR2 is SYDVKM. CDR3 length: 18 amino acids. CDR3 sequence reads: CASSLSPARKFYNSPLHF. The CDR3 nucleotides read TGTGCCAGCAGTTTATCCCCGGCCAGGAAGTTCTATAATTCACCCCTCCACTTT.

This chain uses TRBV11-2 with TRBJ2-1, with 9 bases fitting TRBD2. This CDR3 contains 16 residues. Trimming took 1 base from V and 7 from J; bases not matched to a gene: 8. Germline loops: CDR1 SGHAT, CDR2 FQNNGV. The CDR3 loop reads CASSLGLAGFRNEQFF. The CDR3 nucleotides are TGTGCCAGCAGCTTAGGTCTAGCGGGATTCCGAAATGAGCAGTTCTTC.

This clonotype was seen repeatedly, ten times or more. The chain recombines TRBV7-8 with TRBJ2-7; TRBD1 matches at 7 bases. This CDR3 region has 16 residues. Germline trimming cut 1 base from V and 2 bases from J; bases unmatched to any gene: 8. CDR1 and CDR2 (germline): SGHVS, FQNEAQ. The CDR3 here is CASSLDAQGPTYEQYF. DNA for the CDR3: TGTGCCAGCAGCTTAGACGCACAGGGGCCGACCTACGAGCAGTACTTC.

This clonotype appeared a few times. The J gene is TRBJ2-3, the V gene TRBV7-9, with D uncertain. The CDR3 runs to 13 residues. The germline V and J ends were trimmed by 5 bases and 5 bases, with 11 bases remaining between them. Germline lookup yields CDR1 SEHNR and CDR2 FQNEAQ (reference sequence). CDR3 amino acids: CASSQRRVDTQYF. In DNA, the CDR3 is TGTGCCAGCAGCCAACGTCGGGTAGATACGCAGTATTTT.

The table lists this clonotype with many counts. The CDR3 bases are TGTGCCAGCAGCCACCAACGGGGGGAAGGTGAAAAACTGTTTTTT. This sequence encodes CASSHQRGEGEKLFF. The rearrangement uses TRBV4-2 and TRBJ1-4; TRBD1 might be the D (5 bases). The germline gives CDR1 LGHNA, CDR2 YNFKEQ. CDR3 size: 15 residues. Trimming cost V 3 bases and J 7 bases, with 15 bases left between them.

The chain links TRBV19 to TRBJ1-4; TRBD1 aligns across 7 bases. Germline CDR1 reads LNHDA; CDR2 reads SQIVND (reference sequence). CDR3 size: 15 residues. The ends lost 6 bases at V and 3 bases at J; junction bases unmatched: 7. The CDR3: CASRQYRGANEKLFF. DNA of the CDR3: TGTGCCAGTAGGCAGTACAGGGGAGCTAATGAAAAACTGTTTTTT.

In this sample, this clonotype turned up many times. V and J are TRBV6-4 and TRBJ1-6; the D is unclear. Trimming pared 2 bases from V and 10 bases from J, leaving 9 bases between. The CDR3 is 13 residues long. The germline V gene has CDR1 MRHNA and CDR2 SNTAGT. The CDR3 reads CASSDGRGSPLHF. DNA of the CDR3: TGTGCCAGCAGTGACGGCCGGGGATCACCCCTCCACTTT.

This clonotype was counted many times. The chain uses TRBV7-9 and TRBJ2-7; D is unresolved. V gave up 2 bases and J gave up 0 bases, with 14 bases separating them. Germline assignment: CDR1 SEHNR and CDR2 FQNEAQ (reference sequence). The CDR3 is 16 residues long. DNA of the CDR3: TGTGCCAGCAGCTTACTTTTCGCGACATCCTCCTACGAGCAGTACTTC. This translates into CASSLLFATSSYEQYF.